Presented here are 27 T cell receptor beta chains from one specimen sequenced in a study of cytomegalovirus exposure and HLA in healthy donors. Produced via immunoSEQ multiplex PCR; TCRdb's table is partial and in-frame only. The data show about 63,000 clones, with around 90% seen just once and 1% to 1.5% held by the top ten. Material for sequencing was PBMCs. These receptors originate from a woman between 18 and 29 years old in good health and CMV-seronegative.

This chain joins TRBV30 and TRBJ2-6; D perhaps matches TRBD1 (6 bases). The ends were cut back, 3 bases at V and 0 bases at J, with 9 bases in the middle. The CDR3 has 15 residues. Germline lookup yields CDR1 GTSNPN and CDR2 SVGIG (reference sequence). The CDR3 sequence is CAWSVDSSGANVLTF. The CDR3 region has the DNA TGTGCCTGGAGCGTGGACAGCTCTGGGGCCAACGTCCTGACTTTC.

This chain connects TRBV7-2 to TRBJ1-4; D uncertain. The length of the CDR3 is 15 residues. The germline V gene has CDR1 SGHTA and CDR2 FQGNSA. Trimming pared 2 bases from V and 2 bases from J, leaving 9 bases between. This chain's CDR3 is CASSLRLTTNEKLFF. DNA of the CDR3: TGTGCCAGCAGCTTAAGGTTGACTACTAATGAAAAACTGTTTTTT.

The chain links TRBV7-9 to TRBJ2-7; D is undetermined. The germline CDR1 and CDR2 sequences are SEHNR and FQNEAQ (reference sequence). V was cut by 4 bases and J by 5 bases, with 12 bases left in between. CDR3 size: 13 residues. This CDR3 is CASSSMRSDEQYF. The CDR3 nucleotides are TGTGCCAGCAGCTCGATGCGTAGTGACGAGCAGTACTTC.

The rearrangement joins TRBV5-4 to TRBJ1-1; the D gene is possibly TRBD1 (6 bases). Germline assignment: CDR1 SGHNT and CDR2 YYREEE (reference sequence). The CDR3 sequence is 14 residues long. V lost 5 bases and J 3 bases, leaving 14 bases between the germline ends. The CDR3: CASRPQGMDTEAFF. DNA for the CDR3: TGTGCCAGCAGACCGCAGGGGATGGACACTGAAGCTTTCTTT. Based on the CDR3 plus reference TRBV5-4 and TRBJ1-1, the full variable domain is ETGVTQSPTHLIKTRGQQVTLRCSSQSGHNTVSWYQQALGQGPQFIFQYYREEENGRGNFPPRFSGLQFPNYSSELNVNALELDDSALYLCASRPQGMDTEAFFGQGTRLTVV.

This sequence joins TRBV10-1 and TRBJ2-3, with TRBD1 identical over 9 bases. The CDR3 is 15 amino acids. Looked up from germline, CDR1 is WNHNN and CDR2 is SYGVQD (reference sequence). Unmatched junction bases numbered 4, after V lost 2 bases and J lost 4 bases. The CDR3 protein is CASSEGGQGPDTQYF. The DNA of the CDR3 is TGCGCCAGCAGTGAGGGGGGACAGGGTCCAGATACGCAGTATTTT.

The gene calls are TRBV7-9 and TRBJ1-2; D might be TRBD1 (6 bases). This CDR3 is built from 18 residues. V lost 3 bases and J 7 bases, leaving 27 bases between the germline ends. Germline V gene data show CDR1 as SEHNR and CDR2 as FQNEAQ (reference sequence). CDR3 bases: TGTGCCAGCAGCTTGGATGGCCCCGGACAGCGAATATGGACTGGCTACACCTTC. It yields the protein CASSLDGPGQRIWTGYTF.

J is TRBJ2-7 and V is TRBV11-3; the D gene is possibly TRBD1 (5 bases). This CDR3 comprises 15 residues. Trimming cost V 3 bases and J 3 bases, with 15 bases left between them. Per the germline V gene, CDR1 is SGHNT and CDR2 is YENEEA. Here the CDR3 reads CASSFRGGHLYEQYF. CDR3 DNA sequence: TGTGCCAGCAGCTTCCGCGGCGGACACCTCTACGAGCAGTACTTC.

J is TRBJ2-1 and V is TRBV7-7; D remains ambiguous. The CDR3 covers 15 residues. Germline CDR1 is SSHAT and CDR2 is FNYEAQ (reference sequence). V lost 5 bases and J 0 bases, leaving 11 bases between the germline ends. The CDR3 protein is CASSPSSSSYNEQFF. The CDR3 DNA follows: TGTGCCAGCAGCCCATCATCGAGCTCCTACAATGAGCAGTTCTTC.

The chain combines TRBV7-2 with TRBJ1-3; 11 bases map to TRBD1. In germline, CDR1 is SGHTA, CDR2 FQGNSA. The CDR3 runs to 17 residues. The J segment lost 2 bases and the V segment lost 3 bases, leaving 6 bases of the junction unmatched. CDR3 protein: CASSLGQGVTTGNTIYF. The CDR3 DNA is TGTGCCAGCAGCTTGGGACAGGGGGTTACCACTGGAAACACCATATATTTT.

The chain carries TRBV11-3 and TRBJ2-1, with D tentatively TRBD2 (5 bases). The germline V and J ends were trimmed by 3 bases and 9 bases, with 9 bases remaining between them. Germline CDR1 reads SGHNT; CDR2 reads YENEEA. This CDR3 region has 12 residues. The CDR3 protein is CASSFSGGEQFF. The CDR3 DNA reads TGTGCCAGCAGCTTTTCCGGAGGTGAGCAGTTCTTC. Full variable domain (outside the CDR3, taken from reference TRBV11-3 and TRBJ2-1): EAGVVQSPRYKIIEKKQPVAFWCNPISGHNTLYWYLQNLGQGPELLIRYENEEAVDDSQLPKDRFSAERLKGVDSTLKIQPAELGDSAVYLCASSFSGGEQFFGPGTRLTVL.

This chain connects TRBV19 to TRBJ2-7, with 10 positions matching TRBD1. CDR3 size: 13 residues. V gave up 5 bases and J gave up 12 bases; unmatched junction bases: 10. The V gene's germline CDR1 is LNHDA and CDR2 SQIVND (reference sequence). Written as DNA, the CDR3 is TGTGCCAGTAGTCCAGGACAGGGGGGCTCTACGTACTTC. Residues: CASSPGQGGSTYF.

The rearrangement links TRBV6-1 to TRBJ2-1; weak D call: TRBD1 (7 bases). Trimming removed 6 bases from V and 2 bases from J, with 26 bases in between. This CDR3 contains 19 residues. Germline CDR1 and CDR2: MNHNS and SASEGT. CDR3 in DNA: TGTGCCAGCAGCGAATTAGGGCTAGGTCAGGGGGGAGCCTACAATGAGCAGTTCTTC. It translates to CASSELGLGQGGAYNEQFF.

The rearrangement uses TRBV7-9 and TRBJ1-1, with 7 bases lining up with TRBD1. This CDR3 contains 14 residues. V was clipped by 0 bases and J by 7 bases; unmatched bases: 5. Germline assignment: CDR1 SEHNR and CDR2 FQNEAQ (reference sequence). This chain's CDR3 is CASSLATGVNEAFF. The CDR3, as DNA: TGTGCCAGCAGCTTAGCAACAGGGGTGAATGAAGCTTTCTTT.

The chain uses TRBV7-8 and TRBJ2-1; maybe TRBD1 (6 bases). Trimming stripped 4 bases from V and 6 bases from J, with 13 bases between. The CDR3 loop spans 14 amino acids. CDR1 is SGHVS, CDR2 FQNEAQ, per germline. The CDR3 reads CASSYRAAGNEQFF. The CDR3 DNA follows: TGTGCCAGCAGCTACAGGGCTGCTGGCAATGAGCAGTTCTTC.

This chain connects TRBV19 to TRBJ1-2, with no clear D. This CDR3 is 13 amino acids long. Germline V gene data show CDR1 as LNHDA and CDR2 as SQIVND (reference sequence). Trimming removed 3 bases at V and 8 bases at J, with 13 bases between. DNA for the CDR3: TGTGCCAGTAGTATGGAGGCGTGGCTCGGCTACACCTTC. This encodes CASSMEAWLGYTF.

This chain joins TRBV29-1 and TRBJ2-2; D is unclear. The germline V gene encodes CDR1 SQVTM and CDR2 ANQGSEA. The CDR3 runs 14 residues. Trimming shortened V by 4 bases and J by 1 base, and 10 bases separated the two germline ends. CDR3 region: CSVVHSQNTGELFF. In DNA form, the CDR3 reads TGCAGCGTTGTCCATAGCCAGAACACCGGGGAGCTGTTTTTT.

V usage is TRBV4-1 and J usage is TRBJ2-7, with 10 bases that match TRBD2. Germline V gene lookup returns CDR1 MGHRA and CDR2 YSYEKL. Trimming took 5 bases from V and 2 from J; bases not matched to a gene: 3. This CDR3 comprises 14 residues. The CDR3 is CASSEGLAAYEQYF. The CDR3 nucleotides read TGCGCCAGCAGCGAAGGACTAGCGGCCTACGAGCAGTACTTC.

The chain couples TRBV4-1 to TRBJ2-5; D might be TRBD2 (6 bases). Trimming took off 2 bases at V and 1 base at J, with 23 bases between the two ends. CDR3 length equals 19 residues. Germline V gene lookup returns CDR1 MGHRA and CDR2 YSYEKL. The CDR3 loop reads CASSQKPGTYLHLQETQYF. CDR3 coding DNA: TGCGCCAGCAGCCAAAAGCCCGGGACTTACCTCCACCTCCAAGAGACCCAGTACTTC.

The chain couples TRBV7-9 to TRBJ2-7, with TRBD2 matching over 10 bases. J gave up 2 bases and V 4 bases, and 11 bases lay outside the gene matches. The CDR3 covers 17 residues. Germline V gives CDR1 SEHNR, CDR2 FQNEAQ (reference sequence). In DNA, the CDR3 is TGTGCCAGCAGCTCGTCAGCGGGAGGGCTCTTTGCCTACGAGCAGTACTTC. Protein product: CASSSSAGGLFAYEQYF.

The genes are TRBV4-1 and TRBJ1-1; weak D call: TRBD1 (6 bases). Germline CDR1 MGHRA, CDR2 YSYEKL. CDR3 size: 17 residues. With 1 base removed from V and 2 bases from J, the gap between germline ends came to 17 bases. As DNA, the CDR3 is TGCGCCAGCAGCCAAGTTCTCGTCGCGGGGGCTAACACTGAAGCTTTCTTT. As protein: CASSQVLVAGANTEAFF.

The DNA for the CDR3 is TGTGCCAGCAGCAAGGGGGCGATAGATCTCGACGAGCAGTACTTC. Amino acid sequence: CASSKGAIDLDEQYF. The chain uses TRBV7-8 and TRBJ2-7; TRBD1 agrees at 7 bases. J was trimmed by 5 bases and V by 5 bases; bases with no gene match: 12. CDR1 and CDR2 (germline): SGHVS, FQNEAQ. CDR3 length: 15 residues. The complete variable domain, with remaining parts taken from reference TRBV7-8 and TRBJ2-7, reads GAGVSQSPRYKVAKRGQDVALRCDPISGHVSLFWYQQALGQGPEFLTYFQNEAQLDKSGLPSDRFFAERPEGSVSTLKIQRTQQEDSAVYLCASSKGAIDLDEQYFGPGTRLTVT.

The rearrangement links TRBV28 to TRBJ1-4; D is ambiguous. The V end lost 6 bases, the J end lost 7 bases, and 9 bases lay between the germline ends. Germline CDR1 MDHEN, CDR2 SYDVKM. The CDR3 spans 12 residues. Here the CDR3 DNA reads TGTGCCAGCAGACGAGGGTCTGAAAAACTGTTTTTT. This translates into CASRRGSEKLFF.

This rearrangement joins TRBV27 to TRBJ1-1, with a tentative D call TRBD1 (5 bases). Per germline, CDR1 MNHEY and CDR2 SMNVEV (reference sequence). The CDR3 has 12 residues. V lost 0 bases and J lost 8, with 7 bases in between. DNA of the CDR3: TGTGCCAGCAGTTTATCGCAGGGAGAAGCTTTCTTT. It encodes CASSLSQGEAFF.

The rearrangement uses TRBV4-2 and TRBJ2-7; 8 nucleotides line up with TRBD1. This CDR3 has 16 amino acids. Germline V gene lookup returns CDR1 LGHNA and CDR2 YNFKEQ. V shed 3 bases, J shed 3 bases, and the junction held 10 bases outside the gene matches. CDR3 DNA: TGTGCCAGCAGCCATCCAGGGGGCAGGGGAGTCTACGAGCAGTACTTC. Translation: CASSHPGGRGVYEQYF.

The genes are TRBV14 and TRBJ2-3; D is perhaps TRBD1 (6 bases). Germline CDR1 reads SGHDN; CDR2 reads FVKESK. Trimming shortened V by 1 base and J by 8 bases, and 13 bases separated the two germline ends. The CDR3 is 14 amino acids. CDR3 protein: CASSQVGVQGTQYF. The CDR3 nucleotides are TGTGCCAGCAGCCAAGTTGGGGTACAGGGTACGCAGTATTTT. Complete variable domain (other parts from reference TRBV14 and TRBJ2-3): EAGVTQFPSHSVIEKGQTVTLRCDPISGHDNLYWYRRVMGKEIKFLLHFVKESKQDESGMPNNRFLAERTGGTYSTLKVQPAELEDSGVYFCASSQVGVQGTQYFGPGTRLTVL.

The chain combines TRBV28 with TRBJ2-3, with a weak D call TRBD2 (5 bases). With 7 bases removed from V and 2 bases from J, the gap between germline ends came to 13 bases. The CDR3 contains 14 residues. Germline CDR1 reads MDHEN; CDR2 reads SYDVKM. The CDR3 nucleotides are TGTGCCAGCAAACGCCCGGGAATCACAGATACGCAGTATTTT. As protein: CASKRPGITDTQYF.

The CDR3 DNA reads as TGTGCCATCAGTGCCTATCCCCCCCGACAGGGGGTGGGAGATACGCAGTATTTT. This encodes CAISAYPPRQGVGDTQYF. The chain links TRBV10-3 to TRBJ2-3, with 9 nucleotides matching TRBD1. With 4 bases clipped from V and 5 bases from J, the junction kept 16 bases outside the gene matches. This CDR3 is built from 18 residues. From germline, CDR1 is ENHRY and CDR2 SYGVKD.